This T cell receptor (beta chain) derives from a study of cytomegalovirus exposure and HLA in healthy donors. A multiplex PCR was run with 60 Vbeta primers and 13 Jbeta primers. TCRdb keeps only in-frame clones here, not all; method: immunoSEQ multiplex PCR. The table includes 120,000 or so clones, 75% to 90% detected once. The CDR3 extends over 18 amino acids. Germline loops: CDR1 LGHNA, CDR2 YNFKEQ. Trimming took 1 base from V and 4 from J, leaving 22 bases between them. Input material: PBMCs. The chain is built from TRBV4-2 and TRBJ2-5; possibly TRBD1 for D (6 bases). The TCR originated in a man aged 35-49 years in good health and CMV-seronegative. As DNA, the CDR3 is TGTGCCAGCAGCCAAGGGGACAAGGGCATGGGCAAGGGAGAGACCCAGTACTTC. This codes for CASSQGDKGMGKGETQYF.